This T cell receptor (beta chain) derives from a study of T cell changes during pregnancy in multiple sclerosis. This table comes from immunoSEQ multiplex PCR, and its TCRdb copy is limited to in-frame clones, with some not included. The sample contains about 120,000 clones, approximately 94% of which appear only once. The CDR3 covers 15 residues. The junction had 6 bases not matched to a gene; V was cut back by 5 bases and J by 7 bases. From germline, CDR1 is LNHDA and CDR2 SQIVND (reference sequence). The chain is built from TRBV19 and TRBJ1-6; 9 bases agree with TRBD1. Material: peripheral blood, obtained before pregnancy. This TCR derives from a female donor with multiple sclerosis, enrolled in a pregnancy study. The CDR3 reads CASSARDRVNSPLHF. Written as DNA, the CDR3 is TGTGCCAGTAGTGCCAGGGACAGGGTAAATTCACCCCTCCACTTT.